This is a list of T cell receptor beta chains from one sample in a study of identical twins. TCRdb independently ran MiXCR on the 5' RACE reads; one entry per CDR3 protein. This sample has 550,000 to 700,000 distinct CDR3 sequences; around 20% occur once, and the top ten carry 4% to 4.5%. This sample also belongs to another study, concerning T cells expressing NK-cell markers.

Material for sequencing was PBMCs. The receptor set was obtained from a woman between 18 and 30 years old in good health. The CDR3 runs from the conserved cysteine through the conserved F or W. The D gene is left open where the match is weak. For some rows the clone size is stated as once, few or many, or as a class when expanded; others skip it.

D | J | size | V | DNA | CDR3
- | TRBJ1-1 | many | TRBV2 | TGTGCCAGCAGGCCCTGGGGCACTGAAGCTTTCTTT | CASRPWGTEAFF
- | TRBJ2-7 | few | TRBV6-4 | TGTGCCAGCCCCGGATACGAGCAGTACTTC | CASPGYEQYF
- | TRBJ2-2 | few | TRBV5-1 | TGCGCCAGCAGCAAACCGGCAAACACCGGGGAGCTGTTTTTT | CASSKPANTGELFF
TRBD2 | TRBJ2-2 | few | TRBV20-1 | TGCAGTGCTAGAGATCTGGCGGGGGTCGCCACCGGGGAGCTGTTTTTT | CSARDLAGVATGELFF
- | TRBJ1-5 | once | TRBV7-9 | TGTGCCAGCAGTAACGGGATTAGCAATCAGCCCCAGCATTTT | CASSNGISNQPQHF
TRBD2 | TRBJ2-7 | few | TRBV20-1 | TGCAGTGCTAGACCCAGCGGGAGAAGGTACGAGCAGTACTTC | CSARPSGRRYEQYF
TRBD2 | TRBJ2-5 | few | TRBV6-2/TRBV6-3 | TGTGCCAGCAGTTCCCTAGCGGGATATCGGGGGCAAGAGACCCAGTACTTC | CASSSLAGYRGQETQYF
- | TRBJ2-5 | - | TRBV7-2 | TGTGCCAGCAGCTTAAACAGGGAAGAGACCCAGTACTTC | CASSLNREETQYF
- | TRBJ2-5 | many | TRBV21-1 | TGTGCCAGCAGCAAATTGCGTTCAGAGGGCGGGGGACCGGAAGAGACCCAGTACTTC | CASSKLRSEGGGPEETQYF
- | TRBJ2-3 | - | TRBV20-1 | TGCAGTGCCGAGCTGGGCACAGATACGCAGTATTTT | CSAELGTDTQYF
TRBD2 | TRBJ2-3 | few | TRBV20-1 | TGCAGTGCTAGAGAGCCTAGCGGGGTCACAGATACGCAGTATTTT | CSAREPSGVTDTQYF
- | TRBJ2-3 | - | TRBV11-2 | TGTGCCAGCACCCCATCAGGAGATACGCAGTATTTT | CASTPSGDTQYF
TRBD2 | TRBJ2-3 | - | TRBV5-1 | TGCGCCAGCAGCTTTCAAGCGGGACCTGATACGCAGTATTTT | CASSFQAGPDTQYF
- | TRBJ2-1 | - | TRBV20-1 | TGCAGTGCTAGAGATACCCGGGACCACCCCAGTTCCTACAATGGGCAGTTCTTC | CSARDTRDHPSSYNGQFF
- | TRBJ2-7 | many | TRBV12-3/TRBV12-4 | TGTGCCAGCAGTTCGACCAGCGAGCAGTACTTC | CASSSTSEQYF
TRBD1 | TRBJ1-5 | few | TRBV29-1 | TGCAGCGTTGCGCAGGGGGCGGATCAGCCCCAGCATTTT | CSVAQGADQPQHF
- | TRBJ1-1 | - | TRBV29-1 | TGCAGCGTTGGCACAGCAACAATGAACACTGAAGCTTTCTTT | CSVGTATMNTEAFF
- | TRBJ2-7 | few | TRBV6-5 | TGTGCCAGCAGTGCACAAGCGGAGCAGTACTTC | CASSAQAEQYF
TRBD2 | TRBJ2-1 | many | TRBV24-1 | TGTGCCACCAGAGGACCCCTAGCGGAGTCCTACAATGAGCAGTTCTTC | CATRGPLAESYNEQFF
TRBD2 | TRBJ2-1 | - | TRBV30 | TGTGCCTGGAGTGACCCGGGGGGAGGGCCCCTCAATGAGCAGTTCTTC | CAWSDPGGGPLNEQFF
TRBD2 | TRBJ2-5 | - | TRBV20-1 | TGCAGTGCTCCGACTAGCGACCAAGAGACCCAGTACTTC | CSAPTSDQETQYF
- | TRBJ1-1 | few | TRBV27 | TGTGCCAGCATGAGGCAACAGGGAGAAGCTTTCTTT | CASMRQQGEAFF
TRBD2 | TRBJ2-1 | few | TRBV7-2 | TGTGCCAGCAGCACGCAGCGGGAGCGGAAGGATGAGCAGTTCTTC | CASSTQRERKDEQFF
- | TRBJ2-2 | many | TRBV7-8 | TGTGCCAGCAGCGCGCCCTTCGGGGAGCTGTTTTTT | CASSAPFGELFF
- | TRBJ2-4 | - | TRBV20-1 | TGCAGTGCTAGAGATACGAAAAAAAACATTCAGTACTTC | CSARDTKKNIQYF
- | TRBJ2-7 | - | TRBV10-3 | TGTGCCACAACTTCGTTGTCCTACGAGCAGTACTTC | CATTSLSYEQYF
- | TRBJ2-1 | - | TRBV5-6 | TGTGCCAGCAGCCCTAGGTTCCTCTGCTACAATGAGCAGTTCTTC | CASSPRFLCYNEQFF
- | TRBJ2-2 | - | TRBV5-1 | TGCGCCAGCAGCTTTAGGGGGGCTGACACCGGGGAGCTGTTTTTT | CASSFRGADTGELFF
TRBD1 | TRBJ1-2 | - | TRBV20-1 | TGCAGTGCCCCACTACCGGGACAGTTAATCTATGGCTACACCTTC | CSAPLPGQLIYGYTF
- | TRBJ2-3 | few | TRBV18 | TGTGCCAGCTCACCAAACAGACCAGATACGCAGTATTTT | CASSPNRPDTQYF
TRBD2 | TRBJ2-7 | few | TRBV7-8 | TGTGCCAGCGCACGGGGGGAGATCTACGAGCAGTACTTC | CASARGEIYEQYF
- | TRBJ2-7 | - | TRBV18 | TGTGCCAGCTCACCTCTGGACAGTACCTACGAGCAGTACTTC | CASSPLDSTYEQYF
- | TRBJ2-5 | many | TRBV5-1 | TGTGCCAGCAGTCTGGGCAGTGAAGAGACCCAGTACTTC | CASSLGSEETQYF
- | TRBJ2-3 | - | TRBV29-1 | TGCAGCGTTGAAGACTCCTGGGCTAGCGTCGATACGCAGTATTTT | CSVEDSWASVDTQYF
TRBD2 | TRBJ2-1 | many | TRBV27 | TGTGCCAGCACTTACAGGACTAGCGGGACTGGTGAGCAGTTCTTC | CASTYRTSGTGEQFF
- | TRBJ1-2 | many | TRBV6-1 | TGTGCCAGCGGAGGGGCCCTAGCTAACTATGGCTACACCTTC | CASGGALANYGYTF
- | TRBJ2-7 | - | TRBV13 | TGTGCCAGCAGCTCAAATAACCAGGGTTACGAGCAGTACTTC | CASSSNNQGYEQYF
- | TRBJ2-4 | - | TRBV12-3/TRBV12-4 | TGTGCCAGCAGTTTGCGCAGTCGCGACATTCAGTACTTC | CASSLRSRDIQYF
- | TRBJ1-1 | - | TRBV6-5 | TGTGCCAGCAGTTACTACGGAGCCGAAGCTTTCTTT | CASSYYGAEAFF
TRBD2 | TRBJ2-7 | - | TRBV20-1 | TGCAGTGCTAGAAATAGTGGCAGGGCAGCGGGAGAATACGAGCAGTACTTC | CSARNSGRAAGEYEQYF
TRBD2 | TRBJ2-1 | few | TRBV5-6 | TGTGCCAGCAGGCCTCTTAGCGGGGGCCGTTCCTACAATGAGCAGTTCTTC | CASRPLSGGRSYNEQFF
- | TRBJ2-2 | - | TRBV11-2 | TGTGCCAGCAGCTTGACTAACAGGCCGGGAACCGGGGAGCTGTTTTTT | CASSLTNRPGTGELFF
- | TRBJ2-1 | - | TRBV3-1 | TGTGCCAGCAGCCAAGACTGGCTAAATGAGCAGTTCTTC | CASSQDWLNEQFF
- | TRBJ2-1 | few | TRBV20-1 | TGCAGTGCTCCAGCAGGCAGGGGAGTAAATGAGCAGTTCTTC | CSAPAGRGVNEQFF
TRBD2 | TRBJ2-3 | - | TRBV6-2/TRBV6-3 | TGTGCCAGCGCGGCTAGCGGGTTTGATACGCAGTATTTT | CASAASGFDTQYF
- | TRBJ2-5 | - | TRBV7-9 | TGTGCCAGCAGCCCAAGCCTCGGAACCGACTTGACCCAGTACTTC | CASSPSLGTDLTQYF
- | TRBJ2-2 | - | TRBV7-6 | TGTGCCAGCAGCCCCCCTATAAGAGCAGTGGGGAACACCGGGGAGCTGTTTTTT | CASSPPIRAVGNTGELFF
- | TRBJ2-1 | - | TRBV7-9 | TGTGCCAGCAGCCATGGGGATAAGAATGAGCAGTTCTTC | CASSHGDKNEQFF
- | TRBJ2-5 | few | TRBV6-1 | TGTGCCAGCAGTAGGACCAGGGGCTTCGGGGAGACCCAGTACTTC | CASSRTRGFGETQYF
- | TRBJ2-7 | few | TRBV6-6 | TGTGCCACTTGCGACTACCACTACGAGCAGTACTTC | CATCDYHYEQYF